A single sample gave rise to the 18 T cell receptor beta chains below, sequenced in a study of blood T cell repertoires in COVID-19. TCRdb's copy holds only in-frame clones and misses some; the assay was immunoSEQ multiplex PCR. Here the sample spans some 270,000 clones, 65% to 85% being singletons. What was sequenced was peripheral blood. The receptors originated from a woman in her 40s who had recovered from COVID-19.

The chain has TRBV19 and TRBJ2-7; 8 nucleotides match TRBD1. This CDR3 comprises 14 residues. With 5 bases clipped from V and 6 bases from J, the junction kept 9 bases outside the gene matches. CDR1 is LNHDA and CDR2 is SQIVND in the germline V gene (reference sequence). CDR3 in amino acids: CASSPWTGNGEQYF. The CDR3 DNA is TGTGCCAGTAGTCCCTGGACAGGGAACGGCGAGCAGTACTTC.

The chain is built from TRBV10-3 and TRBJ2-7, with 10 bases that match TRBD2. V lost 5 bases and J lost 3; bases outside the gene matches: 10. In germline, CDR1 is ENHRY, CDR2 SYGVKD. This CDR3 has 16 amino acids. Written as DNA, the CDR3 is TGTGCCATCAGTCGAACCGGGGCTAGCGGGGGCTACGAGCAGTACTTC. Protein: CAISRTGASGGYEQYF.

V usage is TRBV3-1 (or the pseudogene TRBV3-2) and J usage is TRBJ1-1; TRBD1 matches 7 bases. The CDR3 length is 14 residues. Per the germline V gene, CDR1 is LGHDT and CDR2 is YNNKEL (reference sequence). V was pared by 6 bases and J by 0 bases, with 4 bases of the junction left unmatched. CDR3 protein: CASRAGGLNTEAFF. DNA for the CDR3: TGTGCCAGCAGGGCAGGGGGATTGAACACTGAAGCTTTCTTT.

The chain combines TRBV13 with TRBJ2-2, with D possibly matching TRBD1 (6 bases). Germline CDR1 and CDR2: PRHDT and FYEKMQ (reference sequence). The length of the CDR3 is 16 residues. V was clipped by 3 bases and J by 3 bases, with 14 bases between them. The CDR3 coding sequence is TGTGCCAGCAGCTTGGAGCAGGGGAAGGACACCGGGGAGCTGTTTTTT. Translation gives CASSLEQGKDTGELFF.

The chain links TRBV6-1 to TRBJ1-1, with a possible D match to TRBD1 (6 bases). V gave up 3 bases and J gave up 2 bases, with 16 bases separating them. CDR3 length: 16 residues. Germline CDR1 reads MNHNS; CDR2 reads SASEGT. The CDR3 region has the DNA TGTGCCAGCAGTGAGCCGGGACACCCAACCAACACTGAAGCTTTCTTT. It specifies CASSEPGHPTNTEAFF.

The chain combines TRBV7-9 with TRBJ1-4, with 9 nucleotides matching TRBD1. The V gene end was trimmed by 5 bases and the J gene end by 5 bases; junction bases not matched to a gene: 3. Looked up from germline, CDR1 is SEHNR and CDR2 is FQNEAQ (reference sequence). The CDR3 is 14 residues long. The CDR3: CASSAGTGNEKLFF. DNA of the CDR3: TGTGCCAGCAGCGCGGGGACAGGGAATGAAAAACTGTTTTTT.

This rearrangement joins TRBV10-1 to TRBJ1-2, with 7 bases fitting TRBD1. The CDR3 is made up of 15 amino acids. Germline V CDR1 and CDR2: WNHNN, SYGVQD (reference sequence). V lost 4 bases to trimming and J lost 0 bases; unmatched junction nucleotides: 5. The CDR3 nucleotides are TGCGCCAGCAGTGGGGGACAGTCGGCTAACTATGGCTACACCTTC. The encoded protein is CASSGGQSANYGYTF.

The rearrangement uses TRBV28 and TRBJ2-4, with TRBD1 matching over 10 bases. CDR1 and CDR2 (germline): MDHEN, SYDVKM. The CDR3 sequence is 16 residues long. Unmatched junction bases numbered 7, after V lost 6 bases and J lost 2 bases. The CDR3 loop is CASSRWTGGPKNIQYF. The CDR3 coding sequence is TGTGCCAGCAGCCGATGGACAGGGGGTCCCAAAAACATTCAGTACTTC.

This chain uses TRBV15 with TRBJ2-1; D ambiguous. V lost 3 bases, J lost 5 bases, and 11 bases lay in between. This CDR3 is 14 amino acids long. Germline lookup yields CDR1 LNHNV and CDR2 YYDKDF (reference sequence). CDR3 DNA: TGTGCCACCAGCAGCCCCCTAGGCCACAATGAGCAGTTCTTC. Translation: CATSSPLGHNEQFF.

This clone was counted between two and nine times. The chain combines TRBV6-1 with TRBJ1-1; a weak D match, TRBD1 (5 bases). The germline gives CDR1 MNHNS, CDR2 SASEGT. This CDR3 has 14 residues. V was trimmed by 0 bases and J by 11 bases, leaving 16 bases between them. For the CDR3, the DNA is TGTGCCAGCAGTGAAGCGAGTAGAAGGGGTTGGGCTTTCTTT. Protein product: CASSEASRRGWAFF.

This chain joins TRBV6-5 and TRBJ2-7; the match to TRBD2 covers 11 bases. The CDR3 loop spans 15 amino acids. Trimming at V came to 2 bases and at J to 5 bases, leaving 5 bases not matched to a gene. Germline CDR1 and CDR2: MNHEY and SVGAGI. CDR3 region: CASSYLTSGGNEQYF. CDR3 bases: TGTGCCAGCAGTTACCTAACTAGCGGGGGAAACGAGCAGTACTTC.

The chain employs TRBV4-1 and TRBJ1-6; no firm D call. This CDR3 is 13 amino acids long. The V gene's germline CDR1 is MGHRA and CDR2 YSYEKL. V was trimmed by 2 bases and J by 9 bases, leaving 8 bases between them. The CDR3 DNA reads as TGCGCCAGCAGCCAACCACTTGGTTCACCCCTCCACTTT. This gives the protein CASSQPLGSPLHF.

CDR3: CASSEYRAEDTEAFF. CDR3 nucleotides: TGCGCCAGCAGCGAATACAGGGCGGAAGACACTGAAGCTTTCTTT. V usage is TRBV5-1 and J usage is TRBJ1-1, with a weak D call TRBD1 (6 bases). In germline, CDR1 is SGHRS, CDR2 YFSETQ. The CDR3 is made up of 15 amino acids. The V end was cut by 4 bases, the J end by 3 bases, with 16 bases between. The whole variable domain, remainder taken from reference TRBV5-1 and TRBJ1-1, is KAGVTQTPRYLIKTRGQQVTLSCSPISGHRSVSWYQQTPGQGLQFLFEYFSETQRNKGNFPGRFSGRQFSNSRSEMNVSTLELGDSALYLCASSEYRAEDTEAFFGQGTRLTVV.

The CDR3 sequence is CASSQAYSFQAYNEQFF. The CDR3 bases are TGTGCCAGCAGCCAAGCTTACAGTTTCCAGGCCTACAATGAGCAGTTCTTC. The chain joins TRBV3-1 (or the pseudogene TRBV3-2) to TRBJ2-1, with D unclear. V lost 1 base and J lost 2, with 15 bases in between. The CDR3 has 17 residues. CDR1 LGHDT and CDR2 YNNKEL come from the germline V gene (reference sequence).

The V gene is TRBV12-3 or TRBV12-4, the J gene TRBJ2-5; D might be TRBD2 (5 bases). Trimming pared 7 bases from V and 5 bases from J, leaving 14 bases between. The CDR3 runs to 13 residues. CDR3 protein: CASTLRGGETQYF. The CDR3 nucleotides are TGTGCCAGCACTCTTCGGGGTGGGGAGACCCAGTACTTC.

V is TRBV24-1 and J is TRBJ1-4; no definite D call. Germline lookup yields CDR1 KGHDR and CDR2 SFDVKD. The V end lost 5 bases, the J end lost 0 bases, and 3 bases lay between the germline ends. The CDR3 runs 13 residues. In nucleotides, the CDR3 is TGTGCCACCAGTGCCGCAACTAATGAAAAACTGTTTTTT. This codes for CATSAATNEKLFF.

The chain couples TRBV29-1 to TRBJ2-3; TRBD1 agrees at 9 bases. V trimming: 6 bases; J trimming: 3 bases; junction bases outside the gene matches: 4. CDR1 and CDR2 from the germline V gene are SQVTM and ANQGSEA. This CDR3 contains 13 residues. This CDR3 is CSVRDRETDTQYF. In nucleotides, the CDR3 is TGCAGCGTACGGGACAGGGAAACAGATACGCAGTATTTT.

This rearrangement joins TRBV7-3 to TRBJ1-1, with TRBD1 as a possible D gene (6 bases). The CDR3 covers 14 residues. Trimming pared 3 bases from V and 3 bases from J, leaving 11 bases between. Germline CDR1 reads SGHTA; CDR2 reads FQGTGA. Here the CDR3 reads CASSFTSGDTEAFF. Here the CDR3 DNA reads TGTGCCAGCAGCTTCACCTCAGGGGACACTGAAGCTTTCTTT.